This TCR beta chain was identified during a study of cytomegalovirus exposure and HLA in healthy donors. There were likely unrecorded immune exposures, though donors were nominally healthy when sampled. This PCR relied on a set of 60 Vbeta primers and 13 Jbeta primers. Method: immunoSEQ multiplex PCR; TCRdb's copy keeps in-frame clones and lacks some. The sample holds roughly 190,000 clones, 79% seen once. The CDR3 contains 15 residues. Losses at the gene ends were 4 bases for V and 4 bases for J; bases not matched to a gene: 7. CDR1 and CDR2 (germline): ENHRY, SYGVKD. The sample taken for sequencing was PBMCs. This receptor was taken from a young woman in good health and CMV-seronegative. The chain recombines TRBV10-3 with TRBJ1-2, with 9 bases aligning to TRBD1. CDR3: CAISATGTGSYGYTF. DNA for the CDR3: TGTGCCATCAGTGCGACCGGGACAGGGAGCTATGGCTACACCTTC.